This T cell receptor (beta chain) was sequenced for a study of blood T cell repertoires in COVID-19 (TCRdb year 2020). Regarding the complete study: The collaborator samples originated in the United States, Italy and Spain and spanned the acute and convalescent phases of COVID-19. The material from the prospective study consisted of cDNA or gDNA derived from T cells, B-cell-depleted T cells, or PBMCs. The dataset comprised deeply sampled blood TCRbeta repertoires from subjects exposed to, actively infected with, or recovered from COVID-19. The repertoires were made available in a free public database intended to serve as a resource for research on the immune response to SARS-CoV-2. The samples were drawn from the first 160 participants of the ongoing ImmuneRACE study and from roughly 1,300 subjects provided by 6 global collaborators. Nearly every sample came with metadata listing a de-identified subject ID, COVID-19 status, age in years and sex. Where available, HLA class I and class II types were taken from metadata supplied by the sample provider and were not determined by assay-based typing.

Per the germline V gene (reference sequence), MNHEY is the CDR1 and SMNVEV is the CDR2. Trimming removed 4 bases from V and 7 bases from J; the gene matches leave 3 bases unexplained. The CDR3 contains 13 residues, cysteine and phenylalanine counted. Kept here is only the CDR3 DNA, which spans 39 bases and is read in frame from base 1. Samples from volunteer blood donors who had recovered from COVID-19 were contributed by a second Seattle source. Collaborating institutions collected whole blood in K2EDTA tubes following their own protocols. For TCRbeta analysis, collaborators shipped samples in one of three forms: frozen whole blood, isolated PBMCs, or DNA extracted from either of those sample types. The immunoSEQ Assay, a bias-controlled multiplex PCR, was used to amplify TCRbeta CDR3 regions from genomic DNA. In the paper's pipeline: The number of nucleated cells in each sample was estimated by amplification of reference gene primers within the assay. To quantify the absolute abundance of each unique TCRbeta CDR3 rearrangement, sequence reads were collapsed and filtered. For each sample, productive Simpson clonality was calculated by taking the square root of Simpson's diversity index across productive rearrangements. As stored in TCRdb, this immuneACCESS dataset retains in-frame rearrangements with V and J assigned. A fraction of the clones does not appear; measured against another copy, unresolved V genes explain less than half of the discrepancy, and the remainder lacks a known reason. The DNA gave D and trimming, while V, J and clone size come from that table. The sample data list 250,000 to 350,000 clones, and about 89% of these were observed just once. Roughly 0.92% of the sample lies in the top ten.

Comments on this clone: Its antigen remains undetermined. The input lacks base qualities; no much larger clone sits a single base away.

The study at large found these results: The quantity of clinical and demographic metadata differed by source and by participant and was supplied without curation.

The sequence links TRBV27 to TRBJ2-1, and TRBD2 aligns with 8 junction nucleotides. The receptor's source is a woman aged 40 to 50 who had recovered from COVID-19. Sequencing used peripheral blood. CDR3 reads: CASSSAGVNEQFF. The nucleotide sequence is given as TGTGCCAGCAGTTCAGCGGGAGTAAATGAGCAGTTCTTC.